These 25 T cell receptor beta chains share one sample of origin, sequenced in a study of blood T cells in healthy people across ages. The second PCR ran roughly 7 to 12 cycles with a sample-barcoded 5' primer and J-beta primers. TCRdb used MiXCR to reprocess the 5' RACE reads, holding one entry per CDR3 protein. The sample has roughly 1,800,000 distinct CDR3 sequences, roughly 50% seen once. Sequenced sample: blood. These receptors were taken from a woman aged 40 to 50 in good health.

This clonotype was found a few times. This sequence joins TRBV4-3 and TRBJ2-7; TRBD2 might be the D (5 bases). Germline CDR1 LGHNA, CDR2 YSLEER. This CDR3 comprises 16 residues. V was clipped by 1 base and J by 0 bases, with 13 bases between them. The CDR3 protein is CASSQATGMDSYEQYF. CDR3 in DNA: TGCGCCAGCAGCCAAGCGACCGGGATGGACTCCTACGAGCAGTACTTC.

This clonotype is a singleton in its sample. The rearrangement joins TRBV20-1 to TRBJ2-7, with D possibly being TRBD2 (6 bases). Trimming took off 5 bases at V and 0 bases at J, with 17 bases between the two ends. There are 15 residues in the CDR3. Germline V lookup: CDR1 DFQATT, CDR2 SNEGSKA (reference sequence). The CDR3 sequence is CSAELWDSSSYEQYF. The CDR3 nucleotides are TGCAGTGCTGAACTCTGGGACTCGAGCTCCTACGAGCAGTACTTC.

This rearrangement joins TRBV19 to TRBJ1-5; D not resolved. Trimming left V 0 bases short and J 7 bases short, with 7 bases between. The CDR3 sequence is 13 residues long. Germline CDR1 is LNHDA and CDR2 is SQIVND (reference sequence). The CDR3 coding sequence is TGTGCCAGTAGTATAGAGGGGATCCAGCCCCAGCATTTT. This translates into CASSIEGIQPQHF.

This clonotype was seen only a few times. The CDR3 is CSARDPALGAGYGYTF. Here the CDR3 DNA reads TGCAGTGCTAGAGATCCGGCGTTGGGGGCCGGCTATGGCTACACCTTC. The chain employs TRBV20-1 and TRBJ1-2; weak D call: TRBD1 (6 bases). Per the germline V gene, CDR1 is DFQATT and CDR2 is SNEGSKA (reference sequence). This CDR3 contains 16 residues. The V and J ends lost 0 bases and 4 bases respectively, with 18 bases between them.

V is TRBV12-5 and J is TRBJ2-1; maybe TRBD1 (5 bases). This CDR3 is 13 amino acids long. Germline CDR1 is LGHNT and CDR2 is FRNRAP. V shed 1 base and J shed 6 bases, with 7 bases lying between them. The chain's CDR3 is CASGLGGGNEQFF. CDR3 nucleotides: TGTGCTAGTGGTTTGGGGGGCGGCAATGAGCAGTTCTTC.

This clonotype appeared a few times. CDR3 sequence reads: CASAIQLSSYEQYF. In DNA form, the CDR3 reads TGCGCCAGCGCGATTCAGCTGAGCTCCTACGAGCAGTACTTC. This sequence joins TRBV4-3 and TRBJ2-7; D is uncertain. The CDR3 spans 14 residues. CDR1 LGHNA and CDR2 YSLEER come from the germline V gene. V was shortened by 8 bases and J by 0 bases, with 14 bases between the two germline ends.

This rearrangement joins TRBV4-1 to TRBJ1-2, with D unclear. The length of the CDR3 is 13 residues. The V and J ends lost 1 base and 6 bases respectively, with 9 bases between them. Per germline, CDR1 MGHRA and CDR2 YSYEKL. CDR3 in amino acids: CASSQVCIHGYTF. The CDR3 region has the DNA TGCGCCAGCAGCCAAGTCTGCATCCATGGCTACACCTTC.

This clonotype was recorded a few times. The chain has TRBV6-5 and TRBJ2-1, with TRBD2 identical over 11 bases. The germline gives CDR1 MNHEY, CDR2 SVGAGI. The CDR3 spans 14 residues. The V gene end was trimmed by 5 bases and the J gene end by 13 bases; junction bases not matched to a gene: 10. The CDR3 spells CASSPPTGLAVQFF. DNA for the CDR3: TGTGCCAGCAGTCCCCCTACGGGACTAGCGGTACAGTTCTTC.

CDR3 sequence reads: CASSSRGSNEKLFF. The DNA of the CDR3 is TGTGCCAGCAGCTCCAGGGGGTCTAATGAAAAACTGTTTTTT. The rearrangement links TRBV7-9 to TRBJ1-4, with 7 bases matching TRBD1. Germline V lookup: CDR1 SEHNR, CDR2 FQNEAQ (reference sequence). V dropped 4 bases and J dropped 3; count of bases not matched to a gene: 2. This CDR3 is 14 amino acids long.

This chain uses TRBV7-8 with TRBJ1-4, with D tentatively TRBD1 (6 bases). Trimming stripped 5 bases from V and 5 bases from J, with 12 bases between. Per germline, CDR1 SGHVS and CDR2 FQNEAQ. The length of the CDR3 is 14 residues. The CDR3, as DNA: TGTGCCAGCAGCCTCGGACAGCGGAATGAAAAACTGTTTTTT. It encodes CASSLGQRNEKLFF.

The chain joins TRBV27 to TRBJ2-1; TRBD2 matches at 9 bases. Germline loops: CDR1 MNHEY, CDR2 SMNVEV (reference sequence). The length of the CDR3 is 15 residues. J gave up 2 bases and V 2 bases, and 1 base lay outside the gene matches. Written as DNA, the CDR3 is TGTGCCAGCAGTTTACAGCGGGGGGCCTACAATGAGCAGTTCTTC. Translation: CASSLQRGAYNEQFF.

CDR3 residues: CASSLKPGNEQFF. The DNA of the CDR3 is TGTGCCAGCAGCTTGAAACCGGGCAATGAGCAGTTCTTC. The chain carries TRBV7-2 and TRBJ2-1; no firm D call. Germline V CDR1 and CDR2: SGHTA, FQGNSA. The ends were cut back, 3 bases at V and 6 bases at J, with 9 bases in the middle. This CDR3 has 13 residues.

The rearrangement links TRBV28 to TRBJ2-5, with D tentatively TRBD2 (7 bases). Trimming shortened V by 5 bases and J by 5 bases, and 21 bases separated the two germline ends. The germline V gene has CDR1 MDHEN and CDR2 SYDVKM. This CDR3 contains 16 residues. The CDR3 protein is CASSTRAGGPTETQYF. The CDR3 DNA reads TGTGCCAGCAGTACCCGAGCCGGGGGGCCAACGGAGACCCAGTACTTC.

On this clonotype itself: A read error may produce the germline difference seen at one junction end. V gene TRBV10-2 combines with J gene TRBJ1-2; weak D call: TRBD1 (5 bases). The CDR3 length is 14 residues. Germline CDR1 and CDR2: WSHSY and SAAADI. Here the CDR3 reads CASSDRGVRYDYTF. In nucleotides, the CDR3 is TGCGCCAGCAGTGATAGGGGCGTCCGGTATGACTACACCTTC.

The rearrangement links TRBV4-3 to TRBJ1-2, with D perhaps matching TRBD1 (5 bases). Germline CDR1 reads LGHNA; CDR2 reads YSLEER. CDR3 length: 16 amino acids. V dropped 1 base and J dropped 3 bases, with 15 bases sitting between them. CDR3 amino acids: CASSQGGKGTDYGYTF. In DNA, the CDR3 is TGCGCCAGCAGCCAAGGGGGGAAGGGGACGGACTATGGCTACACCTTC.

The chain links TRBV7-2 to TRBJ2-3; 9 bases fit TRBD2. The CDR3 covers 17 residues. Trimming at V came to 5 bases and at J to 0 bases, leaving 9 bases not matched to a gene. Germline CDR1 SGHTA, CDR2 FQGNSA. CDR3 loop: CASSTTLAGISTDTQYF. CDR3 sequence (DNA): TGTGCCAGCAGCACCACGCTAGCGGGGATTAGCACAGATACGCAGTATTTT. Full variable domain (outside the CDR3, taken from reference TRBV7-2 and TRBJ2-3): GAGVSQSPSNKVTEKGKDVELRCDPISGHTALYWYRQSLGQGLEFLIYFQGNSAPDKSGLPSDRFSAERTGGSVSTLTIQRTQQEDSAVYLCASSTTLAGISTDTQYFGPGTRLTVL.

V usage is TRBV4-1 and J usage is TRBJ2-3; D call uncertain. Trimming cost V 7 bases and J 0 bases, with 17 bases left between them. The CDR3 has 16 amino acids. The germline CDR1 and CDR2 sequences are MGHRA and YSYEKL. The CDR3 coding sequence is TGCGCCAGCACCGCCAGTAACAGATACAGCACAGATACGCAGTATTTT. This translates into CASTASNRYSTDTQYF.

The chain has TRBV29-1 and TRBJ2-1; possible D gene TRBD2, 6 bases. V was clipped by 7 bases and J by 7 bases, with 14 bases between them. CDR3 size: 12 residues. Germline assignment: CDR1 SQVTM and CDR2 ANQGSEA. The CDR3 coding sequence is TGCAGCGCCTTAGACGCGGGAAATGAGCAGTTCTTC. It codes for CSALDAGNEQFF.

The rearrangement joins TRBV2 to TRBJ2-4; D might be TRBD2 (6 bases). The CDR3 is 13 residues long. The V gene lost 4 bases and the J gene lost 6 bases, with 10 bases spanning the gap. Germline CDR1 reads SNHLY; CDR2 reads FYNNEI. CDR3 coding DNA: TGTGCCAGCAGTGGGGGGGATGGAAACATTCAGTACTTC. It yields the protein CASSGGDGNIQYF.

In this sample, this clonotype turned up once. The V and J genes are TRBV28 and TRBJ1-2; tentatively, D is TRBD1 (5 bases). CDR3 length: 15 residues. Germline CDR1 is MDHEN and CDR2 is SYDVKM. The V end lost 6 bases, the J end lost 5 bases, and 19 bases lay between the germline ends. CDR3 in amino acids: CASRTLRGPEYGYTF. The CDR3 DNA is TGTGCCAGCAGGACCTTACGGGGACCAGAGTATGGCTACACCTTC.

In nucleotides, the CDR3 is TGTGCCAGCTCACCACAGCAGGGGGTGGACTATGGCTACACCTTC. Translated: CASSPQQGVDYGYTF. The J gene is TRBJ1-2, the V gene TRBV18, with 7 nucleotides matching TRBD1. The CDR3 sequence is 15 residues long. With 1 base clipped from V and 3 bases from J, the junction kept 5 bases outside the gene matches. In germline, CDR1 is KGHSH, CDR2 LQKENI.

V is TRBV15 and J is TRBJ2-1; D may correspond to TRBD1 or TRBD2 (5 bases each). Matching the DNA end better, TRBJ2-7 makes the J call doubtful. This CDR3 spans 16 amino acids. Germline V lookup: CDR1 LNHNV, CDR2 YYDKDF (reference sequence). The CDR3 here is CATSPIGASSYNEQYF. Here the CDR3 DNA reads TGTGCCACCAGCCCTATCGGGGCTAGCTCCTACAATGAGCAGTACTTC.

This clonotype was seen only a few times. The V and J genes are TRBV4-3 and TRBJ2-7, with 8 bases aligning to TRBD2. Per the germline V gene, CDR1 is LGHNA and CDR2 is YSLEER. The CDR3 has 15 residues. V lost 4 bases, J lost 2 bases, and 7 bases stayed unmatched. CDR3 in DNA: TGCGCCAGCAGCCCTAAGGCGGGGGGTGCCTACGAGCAGTACTTC. This codes for CASSPKAGGAYEQYF.

The rearrangement links TRBV10-3 to TRBJ1-2; perhaps TRBD1 as D (6 bases). The CDR3 length is 13 residues. Germline V gene lookup returns CDR1 ENHRY and CDR2 SYGVKD. With 6 bases removed from V and 1 base from J, the gap between germline ends came to 9 bases. CDR3: CAISTDSNYGYTF. In DNA form, the CDR3 reads TGTGCCATCAGCACGGACAGTAACTATGGCTACACCTTC.

This clonotype has only a few counts. The chain recombines TRBV20-1 with TRBJ2-3, with 9 bases matching TRBD2. Trimming at V came to 4 bases and at J to 2 bases, leaving 10 bases not matched to a gene. CDR3 length: 16 amino acids. Germline assignment: CDR1 DFQATT and CDR2 SNEGSKA (reference sequence). Here the CDR3 DNA reads TGCAGTGCTACTGTTTGGCGGGGGGGCCTCACAGATACGCAGTATTTT. This sequence encodes CSATVWRGGLTDTQYF.